Listed below are T cell receptor beta chains from one sample, sequenced in a study of T cell responses to AZD1222 COVID-19 vaccine. Assay: immunoSEQ multiplex PCR; the TCRdb copy retains only in-frame clones and omits some. Of 150,000 to 200,000 clones in the sample, approximately 95% were seen once. The source material was peripheral blood, sampled on day 0 of AZD1222 vaccination. The receptor source for this set is an adult in good health. The CDR3 runs from the conserved cysteine through the conserved F or W. Each record gives: J gene, V gene, CDR3 protein.

j_call: TRBJ2-4
v_call: TRBV7-2
cdr3_aa: CASSLAGQGLYIQYF

j_call: TRBJ1-3
v_call: TRBV10-3
cdr3_aa: CAIMSEAVAGNTIYF

j_call: TRBJ2-7
v_call: TRBV5-5
cdr3_aa: CASSKGQAYEQYF

j_call: TRBJ1-1
v_call: TRBV18
cdr3_aa: CASSGGGTEAFF

j_call: TRBJ1-1
v_call: TRBV10-1
cdr3_aa: CASSRQGTPEAFF

j_call: TRBJ2-1
v_call: TRBV7-8
cdr3_aa: CASSKEGLANNEQFF

j_call: TRBJ1-4
v_call: TRBV15
cdr3_aa: CATSRGRENEKLFF

j_call: TRBJ1-6
v_call: TRBV11-1
cdr3_aa: CASSLSGAPLHF

j_call: TRBJ2-2
v_call: TRBV20-1
cdr3_aa: CSASRKNTGELFF

j_call: TRBJ1-1
v_call: TRBV11-2
cdr3_aa: CASSRDRGNTEAFF

j_call: TRBJ2-7
v_call: TRBV29-1
cdr3_aa: CSVTTTGTYEQYF

j_call: TRBJ2-5
v_call: TRBV5-1
cdr3_aa: CASSAGTAKETQYF

j_call: TRBJ1-1
v_call: TRBV3-1/TRBV3-2
cdr3_aa: CASSQVLGSTEAFF

j_call: TRBJ1-2
v_call: TRBV29-1
cdr3_aa: CSSWDNYGYTF

j_call: TRBJ1-1
v_call: TRBV7-9
cdr3_aa: CASSYSYEAFF

j_call: TRBJ2-7
v_call: TRBV19
cdr3_aa: CASSYGLAGNPALDYEQYF

j_call: TRBJ1-5
v_call: TRBV5-1
cdr3_aa: CASSLDGVQPQHF

j_call: TRBJ1-4
v_call: TRBV16
cdr3_aa: CASSQSRSTGRDWLFF

j_call: TRBJ1-1
v_call: TRBV12-5
cdr3_aa: CASRTGDTEAFF

j_call: TRBJ1-2
v_call: TRBV4-1
cdr3_aa: CASSQGARPHGYTF

j_call: TRBJ1-2
v_call: TRBV29-1
cdr3_aa: CSYEKGAGYTF

j_call: TRBJ1-1
v_call: TRBV27
cdr3_aa: CASSLSGTGGTEAFF

j_call: TRBJ2-5
v_call: TRBV7-9
cdr3_aa: CASSFGTSGGARETQYF

j_call: TRBJ1-2
v_call: TRBV7-9
cdr3_aa: CASSPRDFYGYTF

j_call: TRBJ2-1
v_call: TRBV11-2
cdr3_aa: CASSSLGTGRGNEQFF

j_call: TRBJ1-3
v_call: TRBV19
cdr3_aa: CASRFTSGNTIYF

j_call: TRBJ2-3
v_call: TRBV23-1
cdr3_aa: CASSQSETGADTQYF